Sequencing of this T cell receptor beta chain was carried out in a study of spatial heterogeneity in lung cancer (dated by TCRdb to the late 2010s). Concerning the study at large: More beta-chain than alpha-chain transcripts were consistently detected, likely reflecting higher beta-chain transcript abundance. In the raw uncorrected reads, each unique combination of TCR and UMI appeared more than ten times on average. TCR repertoire features were related to nonsynonymous mutation counts determined by whole-exome sequencing of tumor tissue. Both alpha and beta chains were TCR-sequenced in samples taken at surgery, namely 220 tumor regions, fewer than 80 matched nontumor lung samples and approximately 51 PBMC samples. The study quantitatively compared TCR alpha and beta repertoires across multiple tumor regions, matched nontumor lung and blood in non-small cell lung cancer. A strong correlation was found between TCR transcript counts in tumor regions and a T cell transcriptional module score from matched bulk RNA-seq. Results and caveats for the whole study, not just this receptor: A correlation was observed between the number of expanded intratumoral alpha and beta TCRs and the tumor nonsynonymous mutation count. Additional single-cell paired TCR alpha and beta sequencing was considered necessary to confirm, at a functional level, the hypothesis that regional TCRs recognize regional mutations. Counts of ubiquitous and regional expanded TCRs were found to correlate with counts of ubiquitous and regional nonsynonymous mutations, respectively. TCR-seq coverage of tumor T cells was estimated to be only roughly 7.5% for alpha chains and approximately 12% for beta chains.

This clonotype was found a few times. What antigen it recognizes has not been identified. Base qualities are not recorded, but no much larger clone differs from it by a single base. Libraries came from 5' RACE. TCRdb records NextSeq 500 as the sequencer. To allow correction of PCR and sequencing errors, the TCR library protocol tagged every TCR cDNA molecule with a unique molecular identifier. Per the source publication's procedure: TCR identification, UMI-based error correction and CDR3 extraction were performed with Decombinator tools. TCRs above a frequency of 2 per 1,000, corresponding to the top 1% of the tumor frequency distribution, were defined as expanded. Expanded tumor TCRs statistically deemed absent (corrected P<0.05) from at least one tumor region were classed as regional, and all other expanded tumor TCRs were classed as ubiquitous. Rényi diversity was computed with the R vegan package after subsampling each repertoire 100 times to 5,000 TCRs. To build CDR3 similarity networks, amino acid triplet string-kernel similarity was used, and CDR3s were connected when their pairwise similarity was above 0.82. TCRdb trimmed public reads at Q25 via fastp, called clones via MiXCR and kept in-frame beta chains. Rows with one shared CDR3 protein collapse into an entry with the most common genes and DNA. These V and J calls are TCRdb output, not the study's own analysis. This sample comprises about 8,100 distinct CDR3 sequences, 12% of them detected only once. The biggest ten clones account for approximately 10% of the sample.

The sample's time point label, in plain terms: sample taken at primary tumor resection. The donors were some 72 patients from the lung TRACERx cohort who had early-stage, untreated non-small cell lung cancer. Without any cell sorting, TCR sequencing was performed on whole RNA extracted either from tumor and nontumor lung tissue or from cryopreserved PBMC samples. Only patients for whom sufficient RNA was available from at least two tumor regions were selected for TCR sequencing. A lung pathologist reviewed the tumor and adjacent nontumor lung specimens before the specimens were selected. Counted from cysteine to phenylalanine, this CDR3 has 21 amino acids. The DNA shown is the 63-base CDR3, in frame from base 1. CDR1 MNHEY and CDR2 SVGAGI are derived from the germline V gene. V is reduced by 0 bases and J by 2 bases, leaving a spacing of 23 bases between them.

The sequence joins TRBV6-5 to TRBJ2-6; the D gene cannot be resolved beyond TRBD1 or TRBD2, each matching 5 bases. The sample was lung tumor tissue, taken at surgery. The receptor comes from a male donor with early-stage non-small cell lung cancer. The CDR3 reads as follows: CASSYSMGMGTDNPGANVLTF. The nucleotide sequence is given as TGTGCCAGCAGTTACTCGATGGGGATGGGGACCGACAATCCTGGGGCCAACGTCCTGACTTTC.